The subject of this entry is one T cell receptor (beta chain). PCR was performed using 60 Vbeta and 13 Jbeta primers. The data were produced by immunoSEQ multiplex PCR, yet TCRdb's version contains in-frame clones alone and is incomplete. The table records roughly 170,000 clones, approximately 78% of them present only once. The data belong to a study of cytomegalovirus exposure and HLA in healthy donors. CDR1 is MNHEY, CDR2 SVGAGI, per germline. With 2 bases removed from V and 6 bases from J, the gap between germline ends came to 10 bases. This CDR3 region has 14 residues. The V call is TRBV6-5, the J call TRBJ2-2, with D maybe TRBD2 (5 bases). Sequencing was carried out using PBMCs. This TCR was recovered from a woman aged 45-65 years in good health and CMV-seropositive. CDR3 nucleotides: TGTGCCAGCAGTTACGACGGCGGGTCCGGGGAGCTGTTTTTT. Protein product: CASSYDGGSGELFF.